Below, 10 T cell receptor beta chains from the same sample are listed, as sequenced in a study of OX40 agonist ivuxolimab in advanced cancers. Assay used: immunoSEQ multiplex PCR; TCRdb lists only in-frame clones, some missing. The table lists tens of thousands of clones, more than 75% of them singletons, with about 1.9% in the top ten. The sample was CD4+ or CD8+ T cells sorted from blood, taken in a trial of the OX40 agonist ivuxolimab. These receptors were collected from an adult with an advanced solid tumor such as melanoma, head and neck, liver or kidney cancer.

The rearrangement joins TRBV29-1 to TRBJ2-5; 8 nucleotides agree with TRBD2. The germline gives CDR1 SQVTM, CDR2 ANQGSEA. The V gene end was trimmed by 4 bases and the J gene end by 5 bases; junction bases not matched to a gene: 6. The CDR3 has 13 residues. The CDR3 DNA follows: TGCAGCGTTGCCAGCGGGAGAGGTGAGACCCAGTACTTC. It specifies CSVASGRGETQYF.

The chain carries TRBV18 and TRBJ2-2; D gene uncertain. Trimming pared 3 bases from V and 1 base from J, leaving 6 bases between. The CDR3 extends over 14 amino acids. CDR1 and CDR2 from the germline V gene are KGHSH and LQKENI. CDR3 sequence: CASSPDGNTGELFF. DNA of the CDR3: TGTGCCAGCTCACCGGACGGGAACACCGGGGAGCTGTTTTTT.

The J gene is TRBJ1-1, the V gene TRBV11-2; D is undetermined. V lost 4 bases and J 0 bases, leaving 6 bases between the germline ends. This CDR3 is 13 amino acids long. Germline V gene lookup returns CDR1 SGHAT and CDR2 FQNNGV. The CDR3 DNA reads as TGTGCCAGCAGCTCAGGAGTGAACACTGAAGCTTTCTTT. It translates to CASSSGVNTEAFF.

This chain joins TRBV5-1 and TRBJ2-7, with D possibly matching TRBD1 (5 bases). CDR3 length: 13 residues. CDR1 is SGHRS and CDR2 is YFSETQ in the germline V gene. Trimming cost V 4 bases and J 2 bases, with 10 bases left between them. The CDR3 spells CASSDRETYEQYF. In nucleotides, the CDR3 is TGCGCCAGCAGCGACAGAGAAACCTACGAGCAGTACTTC.

The rearrangement joins TRBV7-3 to TRBJ2-5; TRBD1 matches at 8 bases. Germline V CDR1 and CDR2: SGHTA, FQGTGA. With 8 bases clipped from V and 3 bases from J, the junction kept 8 bases outside the gene matches. The CDR3 has 14 amino acids. The CDR3 DNA follows: TGTGCCAGCGGTATTACGGACAGGGAAGAGACCCAGTACTTC. It translates to CASGITDREETQYF.

This clone was seen a handful of times. The chain is built from TRBV5-1 and TRBJ2-7; D ambiguous. Per the germline V gene, CDR1 is SGHRS and CDR2 is YFSETQ. The CDR3 extends over 16 amino acids. V was clipped by 0 bases and J by 7 bases, with 20 bases between them. The CDR3 loop reads CASSLGYGPTVGEQYF. The CDR3 nucleotides read TGCGCCAGCAGCTTGGGGTACGGCCCAACGGTGGGGGAGCAGTACTTC. Drawing the rest from reference TRBV5-1 and TRBJ2-7, the complete variable domain is KAGVTQTPRYLIKTRGQQVTLSCSPISGHRSVSWYQQTPGQGLQFLFEYFSETQRNKGNFPGRFSGRQFSNSRSEMNVSTLELGDSALYLCASSLGYGPTVGEQYFGPGTRLTVT.

In this sample, this clone turned up once. The chain joins TRBV23-1 to TRBJ1-2; D is unresolved. TRBV23-1 is noted as an ORF with a role that remains uncertain. The CDR3 totals 23 residues. Trimming took off 2 bases at V and 1 base at J, with 35 bases between the two ends. CDR3 protein: CASSQNHVRLILGQGPLNYGYTF. The CDR3 region has the DNA TGCGCCAGCAGTCAAAACCATGTCAGACTTATTCTCGGGCAAGGCCCCCTTAACTATGGCTACACCTTC.

This clone was detected a few times. The chain joins TRBV6-5 to TRBJ2-2; a possible D gene is TRBD1 (5 bases). The CDR3 runs to 13 residues. Germline lookup yields CDR1 MNHEY and CDR2 SVGAGI. With 6 bases removed from V and 4 bases from J, the gap between germline ends came to 9 bases. CDR3 coding DNA: TGTGCCAGCAGGCCTAGGGGCACCGGGGAGCTGTTTTTT. It encodes CASRPRGTGELFF.

This clone showed up just a few times. Here the CDR3 DNA reads TGCGCCAGCAATCTGGCGGGGGCCGGGGAGCTGTTTTTT. Its protein product is CASNLAGAGELFF. This chain links TRBV5-1 with TRBJ2-2; TRBD2 matches 7 bases. The CDR3 sequence is 13 residues long. V dropped 6 bases and J dropped 6; count of bases not matched to a gene: 5. Per the germline V gene, CDR1 is SGHRS and CDR2 is YFSETQ.

The V and J genes are TRBV9 and TRBJ1-1; unclear D gene. The germline CDR1 and CDR2 sequences are SGDLS and YYNGEE. Between the trimmed V and J ends, which lost 0 bases and 1 base, there was a span of 10 bases. The CDR3 is 15 residues long. In DNA form, the CDR3 reads TGTGCCAGCAGCGTAGGGTCCGGAGGGAACACTGAAGCTTTCTTT. Its protein is CASSVGSGGNTEAFF.